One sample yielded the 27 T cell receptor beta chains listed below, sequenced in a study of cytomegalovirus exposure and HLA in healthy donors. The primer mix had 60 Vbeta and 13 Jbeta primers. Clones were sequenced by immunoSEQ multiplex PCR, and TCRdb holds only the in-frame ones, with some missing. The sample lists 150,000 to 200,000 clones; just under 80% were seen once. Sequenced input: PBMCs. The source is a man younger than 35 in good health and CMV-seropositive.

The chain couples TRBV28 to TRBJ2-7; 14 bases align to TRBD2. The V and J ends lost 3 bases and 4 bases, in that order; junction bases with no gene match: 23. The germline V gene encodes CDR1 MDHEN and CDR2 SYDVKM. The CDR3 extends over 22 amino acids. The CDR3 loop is CASSLGRRLAGGPLGSLYEQYF. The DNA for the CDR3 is TGTGCCAGCAGTTTGGGTCGAAGACTAGCGGGAGGGCCCTTAGGTTCCCTTTACGAGCAGTACTTC.

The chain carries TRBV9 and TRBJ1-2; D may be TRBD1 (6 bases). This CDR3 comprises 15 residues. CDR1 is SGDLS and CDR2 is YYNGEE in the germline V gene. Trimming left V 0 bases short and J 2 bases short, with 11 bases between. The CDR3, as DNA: TGTGCCAGCAGCGTAGTCCCAGGGGCGAACTATGGCTACACCTTC. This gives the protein CASSVVPGANYGYTF.

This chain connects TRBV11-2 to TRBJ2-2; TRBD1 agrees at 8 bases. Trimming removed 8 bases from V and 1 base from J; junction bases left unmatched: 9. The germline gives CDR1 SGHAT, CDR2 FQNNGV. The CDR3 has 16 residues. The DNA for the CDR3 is TGTGCCAGCGGGGGCAGGGGGCTTCGGAACACCGGGGAGCTGTTTTTT. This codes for CASGGRGLRNTGELFF.

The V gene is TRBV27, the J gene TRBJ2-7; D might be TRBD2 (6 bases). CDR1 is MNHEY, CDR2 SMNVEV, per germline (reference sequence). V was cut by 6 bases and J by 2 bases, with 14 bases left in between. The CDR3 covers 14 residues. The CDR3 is CASSDLAKAYEQYF. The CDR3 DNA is TGTGCCAGCAGCGACCTAGCGAAGGCCTACGAGCAGTACTTC.

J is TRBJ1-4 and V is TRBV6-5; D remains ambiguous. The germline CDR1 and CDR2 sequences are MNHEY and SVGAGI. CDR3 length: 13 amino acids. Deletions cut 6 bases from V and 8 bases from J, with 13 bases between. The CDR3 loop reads CASSLLGGEKLFF. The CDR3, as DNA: TGTGCCAGCAGCCTCCTAGGAGGCGAAAAACTGTTTTTT.

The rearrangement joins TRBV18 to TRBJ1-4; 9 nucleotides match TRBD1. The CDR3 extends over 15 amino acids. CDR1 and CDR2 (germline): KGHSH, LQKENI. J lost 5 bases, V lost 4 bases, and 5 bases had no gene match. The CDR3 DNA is TGTGCCAGCTCACGACGGGGGACAGGGAATGAAAAACTGTTTTTT. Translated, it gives CASSRRGTGNEKLFF. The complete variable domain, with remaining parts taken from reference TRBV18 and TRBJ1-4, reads NAGVMQNPRHLVRRRGQEARLRCSPMKGHSHVYWYRQLPEEGLKFMVYLQKENIIDESGMPKERFSAEFPKEGPSILRIQQVVRGDSAAYFCASSRRGTGNEKLFFGSGTQLSVL.

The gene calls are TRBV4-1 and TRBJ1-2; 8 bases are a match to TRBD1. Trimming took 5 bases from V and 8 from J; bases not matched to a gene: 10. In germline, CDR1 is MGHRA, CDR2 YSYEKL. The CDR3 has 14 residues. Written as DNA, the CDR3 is TGCGCCAGCAGCTCAATTGACAGGGGACGGGGCTACACCTTC. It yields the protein CASSSIDRGRGYTF.

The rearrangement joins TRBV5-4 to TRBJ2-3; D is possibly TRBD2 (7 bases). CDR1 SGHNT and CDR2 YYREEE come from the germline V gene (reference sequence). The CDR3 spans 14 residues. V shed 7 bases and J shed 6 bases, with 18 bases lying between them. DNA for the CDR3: TGTGCCAGCGGAAACTGGGGGGGCGCCGATACGCAGTATTTT. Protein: CASGNWGGADTQYF.

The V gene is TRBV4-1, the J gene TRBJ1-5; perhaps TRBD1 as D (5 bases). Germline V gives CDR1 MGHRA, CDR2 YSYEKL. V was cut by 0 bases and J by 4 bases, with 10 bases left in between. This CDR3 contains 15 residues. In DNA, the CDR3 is TGCGCCAGCAGCCAAGATCAGGGTTGGAATCAGCCCCAGCATTTT. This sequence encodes CASSQDQGWNQPQHF.

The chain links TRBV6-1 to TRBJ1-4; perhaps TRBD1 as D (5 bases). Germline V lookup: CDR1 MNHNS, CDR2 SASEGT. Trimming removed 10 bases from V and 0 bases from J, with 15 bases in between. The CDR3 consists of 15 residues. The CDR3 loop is CATRQGATTNEKLFF. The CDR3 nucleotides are TGTGCCACCCGACAAGGGGCGACAACTAATGAAAAACTGTTTTTT.

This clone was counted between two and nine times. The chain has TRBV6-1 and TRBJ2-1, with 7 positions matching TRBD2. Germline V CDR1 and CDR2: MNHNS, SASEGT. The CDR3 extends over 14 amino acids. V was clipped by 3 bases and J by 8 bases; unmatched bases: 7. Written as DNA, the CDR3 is TGTGCCAGCAGTGATCTAGTGGGGGGGGATGAGCAGTTCTTC. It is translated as CASSDLVGGDEQFF.

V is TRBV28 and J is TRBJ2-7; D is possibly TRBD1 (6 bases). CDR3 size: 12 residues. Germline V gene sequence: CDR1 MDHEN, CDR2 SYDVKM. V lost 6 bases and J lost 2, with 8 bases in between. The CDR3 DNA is TGTGCCAGCAGAACAGGGCCCTACGAGCAGTACTTC. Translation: CASRTGPYEQYF.

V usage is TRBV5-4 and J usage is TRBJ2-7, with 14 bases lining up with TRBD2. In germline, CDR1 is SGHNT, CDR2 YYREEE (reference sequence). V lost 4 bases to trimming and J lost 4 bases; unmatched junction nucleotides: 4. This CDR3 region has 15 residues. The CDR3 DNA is TGTGCCAGCAGCAACGGACTAGCGGGAGGTTACGAGCAGTACTTC. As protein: CASSNGLAGGYEQYF.

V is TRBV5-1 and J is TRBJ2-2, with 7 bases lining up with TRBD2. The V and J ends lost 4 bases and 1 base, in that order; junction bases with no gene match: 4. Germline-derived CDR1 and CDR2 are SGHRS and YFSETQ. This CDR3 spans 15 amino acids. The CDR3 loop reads CASSQPGGNTGELFF. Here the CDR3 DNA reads TGCGCCAGCAGCCAGCCGGGGGGGAACACCGGGGAGCTGTTTTTT.

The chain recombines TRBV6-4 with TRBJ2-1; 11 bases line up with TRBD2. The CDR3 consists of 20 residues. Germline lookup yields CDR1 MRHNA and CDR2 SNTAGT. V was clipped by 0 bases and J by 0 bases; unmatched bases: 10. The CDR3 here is CASSDSALAGVPSSYNEQFF. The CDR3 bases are TGTGCCAGCAGTGACTCTGCACTAGCGGGAGTGCCGAGCTCCTACAATGAGCAGTTCTTC.

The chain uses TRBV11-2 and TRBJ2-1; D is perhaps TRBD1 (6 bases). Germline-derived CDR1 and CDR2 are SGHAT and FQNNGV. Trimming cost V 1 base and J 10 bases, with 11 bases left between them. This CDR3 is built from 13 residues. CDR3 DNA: TGTGCCAGCAGCTTAGCCACAGGGTGGGAGCAGTTCTTC. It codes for CASSLATGWEQFF.

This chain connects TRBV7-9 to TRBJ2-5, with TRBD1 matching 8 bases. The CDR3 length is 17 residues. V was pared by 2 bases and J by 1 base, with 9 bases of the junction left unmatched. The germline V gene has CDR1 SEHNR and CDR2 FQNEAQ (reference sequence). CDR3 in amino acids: CASSLHRTTGVQETQYF. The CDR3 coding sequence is TGTGCCAGCAGCTTACACAGGACGACAGGGGTCCAAGAGACCCAGTACTTC. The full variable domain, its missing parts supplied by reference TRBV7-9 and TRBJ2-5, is DTGVSQNPRHKITKRGQNVTFRCDPISEHNRLYWYRQTLGQGPEFLTYFQNEAQLEKSRLLSDRFSAERPKGSFSTLEIQRTEQGDSAMYLCASSLHRTTGVQETQYFGPGTRLLVL.

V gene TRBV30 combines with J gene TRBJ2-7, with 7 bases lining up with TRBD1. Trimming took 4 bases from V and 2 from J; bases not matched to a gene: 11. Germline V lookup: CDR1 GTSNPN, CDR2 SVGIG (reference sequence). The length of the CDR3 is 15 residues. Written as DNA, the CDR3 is TGTGCCTGGACCTTCGGCCGGGACAGAACCTACGAGCAGTACTTC. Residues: CAWTFGRDRTYEQYF. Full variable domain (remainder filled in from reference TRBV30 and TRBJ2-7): SQTIHQWPATLVQPVGSPLSLECTVEGTSNPNLYWYRQAAGRGLQLLFYSVGIGQISSEVPQNLSASRPQDRQFILSSKKLLLSDSGFYLCAWTFGRDRTYEQYFGPGTRLTVT.

CDR3 in DNA: TGTGCCATCTCTGGGATCCAGGGGGCGATGAGAGGCTACACCTTC. It translates to CAISGIQGAMRGYTF. The V call is TRBV10-3, the J call TRBJ1-2; 8 bases line up with TRBD1. Germline V gives CDR1 ENHRY, CDR2 SYGVKD. V lost 8 bases, J lost 8 bases, and 16 bases stayed unmatched. CDR3 length: 15 amino acids.

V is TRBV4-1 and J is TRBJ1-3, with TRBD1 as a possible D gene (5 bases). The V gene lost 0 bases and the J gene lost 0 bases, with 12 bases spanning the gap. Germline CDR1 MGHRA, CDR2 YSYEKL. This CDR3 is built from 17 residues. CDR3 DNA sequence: TGCGCCAGCAGCCAAGAAAAATCAGGGAACTCTGGAAACACCATATATTTT. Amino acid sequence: CASSQEKSGNSGNTIYF.

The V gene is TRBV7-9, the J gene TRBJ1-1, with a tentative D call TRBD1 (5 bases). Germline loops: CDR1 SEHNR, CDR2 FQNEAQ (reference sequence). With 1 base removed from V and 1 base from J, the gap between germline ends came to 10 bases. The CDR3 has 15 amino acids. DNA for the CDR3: TGTGCCAGCAGCTTAGGCGGGACGGCGAACACTGAAGCTTTCTTT. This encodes CASSLGGTANTEAFF.

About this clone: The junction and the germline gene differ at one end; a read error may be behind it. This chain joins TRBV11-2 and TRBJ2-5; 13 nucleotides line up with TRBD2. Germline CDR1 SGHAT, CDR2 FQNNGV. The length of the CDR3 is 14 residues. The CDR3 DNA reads TGTGCCAGCAGCTTAGGGACTAGCGGGAGCAGTTTGCACTTC. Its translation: CASSLGTSGSSLHF.

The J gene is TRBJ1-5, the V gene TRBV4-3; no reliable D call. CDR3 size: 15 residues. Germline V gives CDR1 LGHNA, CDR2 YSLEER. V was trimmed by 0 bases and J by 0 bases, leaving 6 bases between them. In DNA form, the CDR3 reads TGCGCCAGCAGCCAAGATCGAGATAGCAATCAGCCCCAGCATTTT. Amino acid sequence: CASSQDRDSNQPQHF.

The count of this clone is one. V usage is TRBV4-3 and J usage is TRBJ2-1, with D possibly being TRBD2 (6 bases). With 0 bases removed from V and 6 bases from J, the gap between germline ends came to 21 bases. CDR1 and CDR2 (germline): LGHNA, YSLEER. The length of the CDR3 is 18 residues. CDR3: CASSQDRFSRGTGNEQFF. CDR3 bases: TGCGCCAGCAGCCAAGATAGATTTAGTCGGGGGACCGGCAATGAGCAGTTCTTC.

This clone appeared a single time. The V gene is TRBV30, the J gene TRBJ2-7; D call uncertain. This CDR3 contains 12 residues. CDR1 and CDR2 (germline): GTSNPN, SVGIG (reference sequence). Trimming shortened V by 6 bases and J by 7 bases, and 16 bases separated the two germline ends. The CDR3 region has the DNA TGTGCCTGCCAAGTCACTTCCGAAGAGCAGTACTTC. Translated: CACQVTSEEQYF.

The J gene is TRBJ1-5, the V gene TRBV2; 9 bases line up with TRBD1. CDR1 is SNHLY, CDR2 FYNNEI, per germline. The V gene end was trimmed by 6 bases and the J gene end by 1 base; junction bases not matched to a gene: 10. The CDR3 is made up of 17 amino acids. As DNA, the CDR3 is TGTGCCAGCAGCACAAACAGGGGGCAACTAAGCAATCAGCCCCAGCATTTT. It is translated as CASSTNRGQLSNQPQHF.

The CDR3 loop reads CASRNDRGYNQPQHF. The CDR3 nucleotides are TGTGCCAGTAGAAATGACAGGGGGTACAATCAGCCCCAGCATTTT. The V gene is TRBV19, the J gene TRBJ1-5, with 9 bases aligning to TRBD1. V was clipped by 6 bases and J by 3 bases; unmatched bases: 6. Per the germline V gene, CDR1 is LNHDA and CDR2 is SQIVND (reference sequence). The CDR3 runs to 15 residues. Based on the CDR3 plus reference TRBV19 and TRBJ1-5, the full variable domain is DGGITQSPKYLFRKEGQNVTLSCEQNLNHDAMYWYRQDPGQGLRLIYYSQIVNDFQKGDIAEGYSVSREKKESFPLTVTSAQKNPTAFYLCASRNDRGYNQPQHFGDGTRLSIL.